These T cell receptor beta chains were read from a single sample in a study of blood T cell repertoires in COVID-19. Produced via immunoSEQ multiplex PCR; TCRdb's table is partial and in-frame only. Here the sample spans more than 85,000 clones, 88% being singletons. Specimen: peripheral blood. Source of these receptors: a woman aged 55-69 years with acute or convalescent COVID-19. CDR3s include the opening cysteine and the closing phenylalanine or tryptophan. The order of the fields is clone size, V gene, D gene, J gene, CDR3 DNA, CDR3 protein. The D gene is left open where the match is weak. Clone size is shown for a subset of rows, as once, few, many or a class of expanded clone.

NA	TRBV6-5	NA	TRBJ1-4	TGTGCCAGCAGTCCGACAGTTACTAATGAAAAACTGTTTTTT	CASSPTVTNEKLFF
NA	TRBV5-1	TRBD2	TRBJ2-1	TGCGCCAGCAGCTTGCTGGCTAGCGGCTACAATGAGCAGTTCTTC	CASSLLASGYNEQFF
NA	TRBV10-3	TRBD1	TRBJ1-1	TGTGCCATCAGTGGGGACAGGGGACCAAACACTGAAGCTTTCTTT	CAISGDRGPNTEAFF
few	TRBV10-3	NA	TRBJ1-1	TGTGCCATCAGCTACATGGGGGGTTACACTGAAGCTTTCTTT	CAISYMGGYTEAFF
NA	TRBV11-3	NA	TRBJ2-2	TGTGCCAGCAGCCTAACTGCCGGGGAGCTGTTTTTT	CASSLTAGELFF
NA	TRBV19	NA	TRBJ1-1	TGTGCCAGTAGAGGCGGCTCCAACACTGAAGCTTTCTTT	CASRGGSNTEAFF
NA	TRBV27	NA	TRBJ1-2	TGTGCCAGCAGTAGGGATCCGGGATATGGCTACACCTTC	CASSRDPGYGYTF
once	TRBV11-2	NA	TRBJ1-1	TGTGCCAGCAGCTCACAGGGTATGAACACTGAAGCTTTCTTT	CASSSQGMNTEAFF
NA	TRBV11-2	NA	TRBJ1-4	TGTGCCAGCAGCTCGAGTGAAAAACTGTTTTTT	CASSSSEKLFF
NA	TRBV14	NA	TRBJ1-5	TGTGCCAGCAGCCAAGATCCCTTGGGCATGAAGGATTTT	CASSQDPLGMKDF
NA	TRBV24-1	TRBD1	TRBJ1-2	TGTGCCACCAGTGACTCGGGACAGCCCTATGGCTACACCTTC	CATSDSGQPYGYTF
once	TRBV9	NA	TRBJ2-1	TGTGCCAGTGGACTGGGGTTTCAAGGGTACAATGAGCAGTTCTTC	CASGLGFQGYNEQFF
once	TRBV29-1	NA	TRBJ1-2	TGCAGCGTTGAAGAGGGGCCAGGCTATGGCTACACCTTC	CSVEEGPGYGYTF
NA	TRBV21-1	NA	TRBJ2-1	TGTGCCAGCAGCAAAGCGCCTAGCGGGAGTTTCCCCTCCTACAATGAGCAGTTCTTC	CASSKAPSGSFPSYNEQFF
NA	TRBV28	NA	TRBJ2-5	TGTGCCAGCAGTTTAGCGGGGGCTGGGGAGACCCAGTACTTC	CASSLAGAGETQYF
NA	TRBV7-2	NA	TRBJ1-5	TGTGCCAGCAGCTTAGAATCCGGGGACTCTACCCAGCCCCAGCATTTT	CASSLESGDSTQPQHF
few	TRBV10-3	TRBD2	TRBJ2-5	TGTGCCATCAGTGAGAGACTAGCGGGAGAGACCCAGTACTTC	CAISERLAGETQYF
NA	TRBV20-1	TRBD2	TRBJ2-4	TGCAGTGCTAGTACTCCGGGAGGGAACATTCAGTACTTC	CSASTPGGNIQYF
NA	TRBV27	TRBD1	TRBJ2-6	TGTGCCAGCAGTATCCGGACAGGGCTGTCCGGGGCCAACGTCCTGACTTTC	CASSIRTGLSGANVLTF
NA	TRBV28	NA	TRBJ2-1	TGTGCCAGCAGTTTCGGAGGACTCTACAATGAGCAGTTCTTC	CASSFGGLYNEQFF
NA	TRBV18	TRBD2	TRBJ2-2	TGTGCCAGCTCACCTCCCGGACTAGCGGGCGGAACCGGGGAGCTGTTTTTT	CASSPPGLAGGTGELFF
NA	TRBV5-1	TRBD2	TRBJ2-1	TGCGCCAGCAGCTTCGCAACGGTAGCGGGAGAACCCAATGAGCAGTTCTTC	CASSFATVAGEPNEQFF
NA	TRBV28	NA	TRBJ1-6	TGTGCCAGCAGCCCTTGGCGGGGCTACGGGTCACCCCTCCACTTT	CASSPWRGYGSPLHF
once	TRBV5-1	NA	TRBJ2-2	TGCGCCAGCAGCTTGGACTGGAGGGGGCCCGGGGAGCTGTTTTTT	CASSLDWRGPGELFF
NA	TRBV28	TRBD1	TRBJ2-7	TGTGCCAGCTCTCCCGGGACAGCAATCTACGAGCAGTACTTC	CASSPGTAIYEQYF
few	TRBV30	NA	TRBJ2-7	TGTGCCTGGAGTGCCGTCGGTGGCGGTACCTACGAGCAGTACTTC	CAWSAVGGGTYEQYF
few	TRBV29-1	TRBD1	TRBJ2-7	TGCAGCGTTGGGGGGGCAGGGGGCCCCTACGAGCAGTACTTC	CSVGGAGGPYEQYF
NA	TRBV5-4	TRBD2	TRBJ2-1	TGTGCCAGCAGCCCCAGACTAGCGGGAGCCATGGATGAGCAGTTCTTC	CASSPRLAGAMDEQFF
NA	TRBV6-5	TRBD1	TRBJ1-2	TGTGCCAGCAGTTCGGGGACAGGACTTTCCAACTATGGCTACACCTTC	CASSSGTGLSNYGYTF
NA	TRBV30	NA	TRBJ2-1	TGTGCCTGGAGCCCTAAGTCTGAGCAGTTCTTC	CAWSPKSEQFF
NA	TRBV4-1	TRBD2	TRBJ2-3	TGCGCCAGCAGCCAAGTTCGGGGGGGCACAGATACGCAGTATTTT	CASSQVRGGTDTQYF
NA	TRBV19	NA	TRBJ2-7	TGTGCCAGTAGTGAGCGGGCCTCCTACGAGCAGTACTTC	CASSERASYEQYF
NA	TRBV7-9	NA	TRBJ2-3	TGTGCCGCCACGGACTCCGATACGCAGTATTTT	CAATDSDTQYF
once	TRBV27	NA	TRBJ1-1	TGTGCCAGCAGTGGAGCGGGGGCCACTGAAGCTTTCTTT	CASSGAGATEAFF
NA	TRBV30	TRBD1	TRBJ2-6	TGTGCCTGGAGTGACACAGGGGCCCTCATTGTCAACGTCCTGACTTTC	CAWSDTGALIVNVLTF
NA	TRBV21-1	NA	TRBJ1-2	TGTGCCAGCTCAGGGGGCTTTAACTATGGCTACACCTTC	CASSGGFNYGYTF
NA	TRBV11-2	TRBD2	TRBJ2-1	TGTGCCAGCAGCGTAGCGGGATCTGGCAATGAGCAGTTCTTC	CASSVAGSGNEQFF
NA	TRBV7-2	TRBD1	TRBJ2-2	TGTGCCAGCAGTCGACAGGGAATGAGCGGGGAGCTGTTTTTT	CASSRQGMSGELFF